The subject of this entry is one T cell receptor beta chain. The antigen remains undetermined. This sample was included in a study of cytomegalovirus exposure and HLA in healthy donors. Whole-study findings and limits: V- and J-gene trimming of TCR beta was linked (in a later analysis) to a missense DCLRE1C variant.

13 Jbeta primers and 60 Vbeta primers were used for the PCR. In the authors' methods: As a later analysis found, there were roughly 80 million unique TCR beta chains, of which some 10 million were shared. Generated by immunoSEQ multiplex PCR, the TCRdb table keeps only in-frame clones and is missing some. That table supplies the V and J calls and clone size; D and trimming were determined from the DNA. This table has under 200,000 clones, roughly 77% appearing once. The receptor's source is a woman aged 35 to 49 in good health and CMV-seropositive. Sample: PBMCs.

The CDR3 sequence is CAIAARQVNTEAFF. The CDR3 coding sequence is TGTGCCATCGCTGCGCGACAAGTGAACACTGAAGCTTTCTTT. This chain connects TRBV10-3 to TRBJ1-1; D not resolved. The CDR3 spans 14 residues. Germline-derived CDR1 and CDR2 are ENHRY and SYGVKD. Trimming removed 8 bases at V and 0 bases at J, with 13 bases between.